The source of this T cell receptor beta chain is a study of graft-versus-host responses after intestinal transplantation. Looking at the study overall: In this cohort, recipients had multivisceral, liver-intestinal, or isolated intestinal transplants.

Remarks on this clone: Its antigen is unknown.

Germline CDR1 MGHRA, CDR2 YSYEKL. This CDR3 has 13 residues. V was pared by 2 bases and J by 1 base, with 2 bases between. The protocol was immunoSEQ multiplex PCR, while the TCRdb copy is restricted to in-frame clones and leaves out a portion. This table holds fewer than 95,000 clones, 85% to 95% found once. Study-level findings and limits: Allografts carried high graft-versus-host to host-versus-graft clonal ratios in patients having graft-donor T cell macrochimerism. Recipient marrow showed GvH clones, some seen first in ileum or blood.

The starting material was unstimulated CD4+ T cells sorted from spleen or lymph node cells, obtained before transplant. The chain links TRBV4-1 to TRBJ2-2; D not certain. The TCR originated in a human donor who was the organ donor for an intestinal transplant. CDR3 loop: CASSQWNTGELFF. The CDR3, as DNA: TGCGCCAGCAGCCAATGGAACACCGGGGAGCTGTTTTTT.